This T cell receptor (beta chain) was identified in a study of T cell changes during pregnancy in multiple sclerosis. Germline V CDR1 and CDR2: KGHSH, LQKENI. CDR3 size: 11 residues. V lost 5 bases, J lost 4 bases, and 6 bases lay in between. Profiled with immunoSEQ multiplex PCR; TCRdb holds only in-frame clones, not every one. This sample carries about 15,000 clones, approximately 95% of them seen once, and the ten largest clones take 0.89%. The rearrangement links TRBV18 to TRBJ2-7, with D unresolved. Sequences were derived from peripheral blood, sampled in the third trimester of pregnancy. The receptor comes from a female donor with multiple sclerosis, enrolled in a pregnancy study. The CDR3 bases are TGTGCCAGCTCATCAAAATACGAGCAGTACTTC. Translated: CASSSKYEQYF.